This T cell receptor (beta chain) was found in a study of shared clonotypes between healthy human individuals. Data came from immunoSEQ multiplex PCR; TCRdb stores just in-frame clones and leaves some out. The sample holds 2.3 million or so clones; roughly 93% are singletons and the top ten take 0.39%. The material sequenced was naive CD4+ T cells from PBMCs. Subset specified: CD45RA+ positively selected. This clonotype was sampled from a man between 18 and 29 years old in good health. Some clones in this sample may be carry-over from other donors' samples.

The CDR3: CASSPTREDTQYF. The CDR3 DNA sequence: TGTGCCAGCAGTCCCACTAGGGAAGATACGCAGTATTTT. J is TRBJ2-3 and V is TRBV5-6; a possible D gene is TRBD2 (5 bases). Germline CDR1 SGHDT, CDR2 YYEEEE. The CDR3 contains 13 residues. Deletions cut 5 bases from V and 5 bases from J, with 12 bases between.